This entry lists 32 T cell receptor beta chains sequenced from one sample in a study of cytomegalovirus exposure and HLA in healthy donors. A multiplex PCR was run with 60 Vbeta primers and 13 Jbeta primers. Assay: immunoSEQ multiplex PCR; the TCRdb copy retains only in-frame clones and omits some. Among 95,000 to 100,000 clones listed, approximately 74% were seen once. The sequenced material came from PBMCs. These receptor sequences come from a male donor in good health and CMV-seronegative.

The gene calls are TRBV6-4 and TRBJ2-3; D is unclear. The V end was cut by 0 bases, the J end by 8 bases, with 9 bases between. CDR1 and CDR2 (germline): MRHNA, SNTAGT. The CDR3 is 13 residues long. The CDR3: CASSDSLRGTQYF. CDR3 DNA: TGTGCCAGCAGTGACTCCTTGCGCGGTACGCAGTATTTT.

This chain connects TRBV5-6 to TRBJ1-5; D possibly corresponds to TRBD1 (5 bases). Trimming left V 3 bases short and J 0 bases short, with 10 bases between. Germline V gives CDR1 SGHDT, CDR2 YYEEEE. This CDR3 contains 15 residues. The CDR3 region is CASSWGRGSNQPQHF. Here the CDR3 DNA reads TGTGCCAGCAGCTGGGGCAGAGGTAGCAATCAGCCCCAGCATTTT.

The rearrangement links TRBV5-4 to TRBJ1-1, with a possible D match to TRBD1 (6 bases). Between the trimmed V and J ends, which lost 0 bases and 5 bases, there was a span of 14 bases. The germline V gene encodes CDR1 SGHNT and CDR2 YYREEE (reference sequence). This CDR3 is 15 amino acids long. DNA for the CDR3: TGTGCCAGCAGCTTGGTTTCAGGGGCAATGACTGAAGCTTTCTTT. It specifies CASSLVSGAMTEAFF.

As DNA, the CDR3 is TGTGCCAGCGAGGGCCGCACCTCTGGAAACACCATATATTTT. Encoded protein: CASEGRTSGNTIYF. V is TRBV2 and J is TRBJ1-3; no clear D gene. Germline V CDR1 and CDR2: SNHLY, FYNNEI. The CDR3 is made up of 14 amino acids. Trimming removed 8 bases from V and 0 bases from J, with 11 bases in between.

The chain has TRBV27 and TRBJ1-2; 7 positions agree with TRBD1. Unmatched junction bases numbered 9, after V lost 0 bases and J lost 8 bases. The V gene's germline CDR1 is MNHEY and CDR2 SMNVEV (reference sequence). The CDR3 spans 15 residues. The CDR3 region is CASSLSGRGRSGYTF. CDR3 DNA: TGTGCCAGCAGTTTATCGGGCAGGGGGAGATCGGGCTACACCTTC.

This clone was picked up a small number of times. CDR3 loop: CASTLGTGTENEQFF. The CDR3 nucleotides are TGTGCCAGCACACTTGGAACCGGGACAGAGAATGAGCAGTTCTTC. The V gene is TRBV6-5, the J gene TRBJ2-1, with TRBD1 identical over 7 bases. Germline CDR1 and CDR2: MNHEY and SVGAGI. The V segment lost 7 bases and the J segment 7 bases; nucleotides outside the gene matches: 13. The CDR3 has 15 amino acids.

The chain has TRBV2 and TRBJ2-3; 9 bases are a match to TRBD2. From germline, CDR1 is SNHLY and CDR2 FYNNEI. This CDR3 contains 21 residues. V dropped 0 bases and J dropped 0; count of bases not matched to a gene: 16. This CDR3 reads CASSEALQGLAGTTSTDTQYF. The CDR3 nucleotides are TGTGCCAGCAGTGAAGCGCTTCAGGGGCTAGCGGGGACGACTAGCACAGATACGCAGTATTTT. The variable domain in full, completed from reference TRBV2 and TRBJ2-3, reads EPEVTQTPSHQVTQMGQEVILRCVPISNHLYFYWYRQILGQKVEFLVSFYNNEISEKSEIFDDQFSVERPDGSNFTLKIRSTKLEDSAMYFCASSEALQGLAGTTSTDTQYFGPGTRLTVL.

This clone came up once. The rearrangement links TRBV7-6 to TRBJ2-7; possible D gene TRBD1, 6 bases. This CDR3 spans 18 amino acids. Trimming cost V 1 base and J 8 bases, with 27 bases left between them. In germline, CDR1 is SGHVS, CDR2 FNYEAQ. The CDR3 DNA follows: TGTGCCAGCAGCTTAGGCCGACACAGGGAAGGATCTGGGGCACAGCAGTACTTC. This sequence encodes CASSLGRHREGSGAQQYF. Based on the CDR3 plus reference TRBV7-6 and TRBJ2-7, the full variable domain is GAGVSQSPRYKVTKRGQDVALRCDPISGHVSLYWYRQALGQGPEFLTYFNYEAQQDKSGLPNDRFSAERPEGSISTLTIQRTEQRDSAMYRCASSLGRHREGSGAQQYFGPGTRLTVT.

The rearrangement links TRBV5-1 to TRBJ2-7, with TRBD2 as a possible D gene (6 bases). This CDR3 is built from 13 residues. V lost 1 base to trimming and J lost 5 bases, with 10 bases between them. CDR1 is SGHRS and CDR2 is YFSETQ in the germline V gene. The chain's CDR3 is CASSLSGAHEQYF. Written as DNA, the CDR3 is TGCGCCAGCAGCTTGTCGGGAGCACACGAGCAGTACTTC. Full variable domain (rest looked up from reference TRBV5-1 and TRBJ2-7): KAGVTQTPRYLIKTRGQQVTLSCSPISGHRSVSWYQQTPGQGLQFLFEYFSETQRNKGNFPGRFSGRQFSNSRSEMNVSTLELGDSALYLCASSLSGAHEQYFGPGTRLTVT.

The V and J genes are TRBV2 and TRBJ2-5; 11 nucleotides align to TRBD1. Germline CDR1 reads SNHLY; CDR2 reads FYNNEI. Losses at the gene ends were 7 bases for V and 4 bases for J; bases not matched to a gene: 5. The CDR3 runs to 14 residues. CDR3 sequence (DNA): TGTGCCAGCAAGGACAGGGGGCTCGTAGAGACCCAGTACTTC. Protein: CASKDRGLVETQYF.

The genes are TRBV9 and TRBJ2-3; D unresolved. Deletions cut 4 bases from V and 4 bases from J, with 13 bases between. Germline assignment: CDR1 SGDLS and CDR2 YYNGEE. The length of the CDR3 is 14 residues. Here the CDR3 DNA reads TGTGCCAGCAGCCTCCAGACACCAGCAGATACGCAGTATTTT. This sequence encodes CASSLQTPADTQYF.

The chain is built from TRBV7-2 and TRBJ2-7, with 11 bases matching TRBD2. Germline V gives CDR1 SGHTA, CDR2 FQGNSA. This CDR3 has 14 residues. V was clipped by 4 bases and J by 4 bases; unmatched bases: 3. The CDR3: CASSSTSGRYEQYF. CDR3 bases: TGTGCCAGCAGCTCCACTAGCGGGAGATACGAGCAGTACTTC. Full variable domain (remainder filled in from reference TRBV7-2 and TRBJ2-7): GAGVSQSPSNKVTEKGKDVELRCDPISGHTALYWYRQSLGQGLEFLIYFQGNSAPDKSGLPSDRFSAERTGGSVSTLTIQRTQQEDSAVYLCASSSTSGRYEQYFGPGTRLTVT.

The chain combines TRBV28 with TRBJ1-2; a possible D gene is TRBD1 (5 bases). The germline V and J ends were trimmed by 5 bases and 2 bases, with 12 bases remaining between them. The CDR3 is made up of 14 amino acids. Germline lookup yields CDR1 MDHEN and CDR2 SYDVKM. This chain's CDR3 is CASSPPQDNYGYTF. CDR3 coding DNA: TGTGCCAGCAGTCCCCCACAGGACAACTATGGCTACACCTTC.

CDR3 residues: CASSSDSRNTQYF. The CDR3 DNA reads as TGTGCCAGCAGCTCGGACTCCCGGAATACGCAGTATTTT. J is TRBJ2-3 and V is TRBV11-3; TRBD2 might be the D (5 bases). V shed 4 bases and J shed 7 bases, with 12 bases lying between them. The CDR3 covers 13 residues. Germline CDR1 SGHNT, CDR2 YENEEA.

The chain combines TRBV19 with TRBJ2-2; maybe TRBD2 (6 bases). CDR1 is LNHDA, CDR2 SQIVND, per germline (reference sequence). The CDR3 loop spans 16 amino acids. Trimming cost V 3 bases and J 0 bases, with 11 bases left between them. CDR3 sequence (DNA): TGTGCCAGTAGTATGACTAGTGGATCGAACACCGGGGAGCTGTTTTTT. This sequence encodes CASSMTSGSNTGELFF.

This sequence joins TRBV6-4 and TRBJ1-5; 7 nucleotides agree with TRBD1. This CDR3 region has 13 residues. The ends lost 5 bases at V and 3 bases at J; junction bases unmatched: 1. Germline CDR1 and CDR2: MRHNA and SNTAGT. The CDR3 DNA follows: TGTGCCAGCAGTACAGGGGACAATCAGCCCCAGCATTTT. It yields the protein CASSTGDNQPQHF.

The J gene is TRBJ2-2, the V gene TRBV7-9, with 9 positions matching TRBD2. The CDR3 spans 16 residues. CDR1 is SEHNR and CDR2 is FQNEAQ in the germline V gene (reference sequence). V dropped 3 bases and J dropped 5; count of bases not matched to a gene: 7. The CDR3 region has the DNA TGTGCCAGCAGCTTCTCGCTAGCGGGATGGACCGGGGAGCTGTTTTTT. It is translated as CASSFSLAGWTGELFF.

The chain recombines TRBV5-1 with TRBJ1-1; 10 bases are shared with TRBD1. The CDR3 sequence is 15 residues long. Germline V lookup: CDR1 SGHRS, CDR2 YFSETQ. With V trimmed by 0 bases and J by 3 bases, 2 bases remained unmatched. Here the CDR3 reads CASSLGQGADTEAFF. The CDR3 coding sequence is TGCGCCAGCAGCTTGGGACAGGGGGCGGACACTGAAGCTTTCTTT.

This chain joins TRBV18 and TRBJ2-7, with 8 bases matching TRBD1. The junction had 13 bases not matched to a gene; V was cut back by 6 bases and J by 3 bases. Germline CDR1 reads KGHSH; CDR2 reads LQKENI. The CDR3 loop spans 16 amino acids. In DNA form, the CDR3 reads TGTGCCAGCTCCCTTAAATTACAGGGGGAAGGCTACGAGCAGTACTTC. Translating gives CASSLKLQGEGYEQYF.

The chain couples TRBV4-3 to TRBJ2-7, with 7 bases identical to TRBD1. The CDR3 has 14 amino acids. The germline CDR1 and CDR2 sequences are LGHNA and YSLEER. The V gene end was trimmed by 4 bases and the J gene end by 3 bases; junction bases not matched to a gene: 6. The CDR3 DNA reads TGCGCCAGCAGCCGTCGGACAGGAGACTACGAGCAGTACTTC. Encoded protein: CASSRRTGDYEQYF.

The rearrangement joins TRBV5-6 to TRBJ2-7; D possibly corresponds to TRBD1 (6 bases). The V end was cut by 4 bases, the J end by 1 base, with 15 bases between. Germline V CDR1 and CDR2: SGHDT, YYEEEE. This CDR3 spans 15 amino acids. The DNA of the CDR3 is TGTGCCAGCAGCCTTATAGGGCAGGGGTCCTACGAGCAGTACTTC. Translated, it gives CASSLIGQGSYEQYF. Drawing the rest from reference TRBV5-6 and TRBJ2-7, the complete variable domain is DAGVTQSPTHLIKTRGQQVTLRCSPKSGHDTVSWYQQALGQGPQFIFQYYEEEERQRGNFPDRFSGHQFPNYSSELNVNALLLGDSALYLCASSLIGQGSYEQYFGPGTRLTVT.

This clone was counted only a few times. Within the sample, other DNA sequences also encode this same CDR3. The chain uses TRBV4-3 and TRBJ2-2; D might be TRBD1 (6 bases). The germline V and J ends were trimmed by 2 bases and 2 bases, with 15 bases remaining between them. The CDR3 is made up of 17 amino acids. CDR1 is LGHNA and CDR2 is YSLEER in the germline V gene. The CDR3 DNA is TGCGCCAGCAGCCAATTAGGGCAGGGGTTCAACACCGGGGAGCTGTTTTTT. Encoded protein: CASSQLGQGFNTGELFF.

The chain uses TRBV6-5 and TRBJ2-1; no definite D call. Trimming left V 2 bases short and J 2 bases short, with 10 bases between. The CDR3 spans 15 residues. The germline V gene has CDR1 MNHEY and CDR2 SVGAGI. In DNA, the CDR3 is TGTGCCAGCAGTTACGGCCAACCGACCTACAATGAGCAGTTCTTC. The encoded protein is CASSYGQPTYNEQFF.

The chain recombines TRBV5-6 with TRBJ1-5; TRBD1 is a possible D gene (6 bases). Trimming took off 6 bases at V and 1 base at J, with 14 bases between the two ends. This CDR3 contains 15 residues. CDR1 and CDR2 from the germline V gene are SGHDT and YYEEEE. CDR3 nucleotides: TGTGCCAGCACGTTTGGCAGGGGAAGCAATCAGCCCCAGCATTTT. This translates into CASTFGRGSNQPQHF.

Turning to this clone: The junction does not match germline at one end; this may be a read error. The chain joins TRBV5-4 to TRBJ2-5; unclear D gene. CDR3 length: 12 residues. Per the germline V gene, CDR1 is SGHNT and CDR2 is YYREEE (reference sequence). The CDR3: CASSLDAEIQYF. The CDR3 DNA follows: TGTGCCAGCAGCTTGGATGCGGAGATCCAGTACTTC.

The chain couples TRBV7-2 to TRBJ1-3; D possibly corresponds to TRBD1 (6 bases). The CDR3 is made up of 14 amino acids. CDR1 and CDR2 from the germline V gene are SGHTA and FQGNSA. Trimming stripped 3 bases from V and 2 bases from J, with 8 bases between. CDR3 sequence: CASSFPGAGNTIYF. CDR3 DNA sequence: TGTGCCAGCAGCTTCCCAGGGGCTGGAAACACCATATATTTT.

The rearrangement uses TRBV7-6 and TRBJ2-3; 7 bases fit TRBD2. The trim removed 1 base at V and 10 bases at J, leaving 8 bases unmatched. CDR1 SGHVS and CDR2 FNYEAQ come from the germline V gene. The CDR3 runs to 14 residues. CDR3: CASSLEFSGKAQYF. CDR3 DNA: TGTGCCAGCAGCTTAGAGTTCAGCGGGAAGGCGCAGTATTTT.

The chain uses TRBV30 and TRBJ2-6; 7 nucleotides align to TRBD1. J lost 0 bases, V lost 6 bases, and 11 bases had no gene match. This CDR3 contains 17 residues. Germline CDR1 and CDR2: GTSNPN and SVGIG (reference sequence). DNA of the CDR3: TGTGCCTGTGATACGAGGGACAGATACTCTGGGGCCAACGTCCTGACTTTC. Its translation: CACDTRDRYSGANVLTF.

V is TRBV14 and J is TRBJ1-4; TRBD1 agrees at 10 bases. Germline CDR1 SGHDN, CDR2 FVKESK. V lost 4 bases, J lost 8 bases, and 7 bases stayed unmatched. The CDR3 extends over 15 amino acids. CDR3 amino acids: CASSRAGTGVEKLFF. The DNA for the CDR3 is TGTGCCAGCAGCCGAGCCGGGACAGGGGTAGAAAAACTGTTTTTT.

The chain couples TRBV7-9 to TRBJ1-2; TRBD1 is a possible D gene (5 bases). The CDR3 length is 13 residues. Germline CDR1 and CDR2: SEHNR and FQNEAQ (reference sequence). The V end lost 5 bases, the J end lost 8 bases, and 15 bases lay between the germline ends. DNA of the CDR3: TGTGCCAGCAGCCGAATCAGGGAAAGGGGCTACACCTTC. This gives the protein CASSRIRERGYTF.

CDR3 DNA sequence: TGTGCCACCAGCGGGCCCGGGACTAGCGGGAGGGCCTTCCATGAGCAGTTCTTC. Amino acid sequence: CATSGPGTSGRAFHEQFF. This chain uses TRBV15 with TRBJ2-1, with 16 nucleotides matching TRBD2. This CDR3 region has 18 residues. Germline CDR1 is LNHNV and CDR2 is YYDKDF (reference sequence). V shed 5 bases and J 8 bases; nucleotides not matched to a gene: 12.

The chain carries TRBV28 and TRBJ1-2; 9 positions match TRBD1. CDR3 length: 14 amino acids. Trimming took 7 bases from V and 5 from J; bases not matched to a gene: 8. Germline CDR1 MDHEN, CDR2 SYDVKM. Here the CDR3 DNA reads TGTGCCAGCACGACAGGGGGTGGCTTATATGGCTACACCTTC. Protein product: CASTTGGGLYGYTF.